Reported below is one T cell receptor (beta chain). The CDR3 consists of 15 residues. V was shortened by 4 bases and J by 0 bases, with 10 bases between the two germline ends. CDR1 is SGDLS, CDR2 YYNGEE, per germline. The repertoire was sequenced with immunoSEQ multiplex PCR; TCRdb's copy has only in-frame clones and lacks some. The table shows nearly 750,000 clones, with over 60% occurring only once. This sample is part of a study of shared clonotypes between healthy human individuals. J is TRBJ1-4 and V is TRBV9, with D perhaps TRBD1 (6 bases). This sequence was found in a woman in her 30s in good health. Sequencing was performed on memory CD4+ T cells sorted from blood. Subset meaning: CD45RA-negative fraction. The CDR3 DNA reads TGTGCCAGCAGCCCTACAGGGACAACTAATGAAAAACTGTTTTTT. It is translated as CASSPTGTTNEKLFF.